The present entry profiles one T cell receptor (beta chain) with its context. What it recognizes is unknown. This record comes from a study of cytomegalovirus exposure and HLA in healthy donors. Germline trimming cut 5 bases from V and 4 bases from J; bases unmatched to any gene: 8. Germline CDR1 and CDR2: SGHTA and FQGNSA. This CDR3 has 14 residues. These donors, healthy bone marrow donors, were studied. The study sampled nominally healthy donors, though unrecorded immune exposures were likely. Study-level findings and limits: Per published accounts, TCR beta sequences correctly predicted the HLA-A and HLA-B alleles of most subjects.

PCR was performed using 60 Vbeta and 13 Jbeta primers. Generated by immunoSEQ multiplex PCR, the TCRdb table keeps only in-frame clones and is missing some. The sample includes about 150,000 clones, about four fifths seen only once; the top ten take approximately 4.8%. The genes are TRBV7-2 and TRBJ2-7; 7 bases are a match to TRBD1. Sequencing used PBMCs. This TCR came from a man younger than 45 in good health. In DNA form, the CDR3 reads TGTGCCAGCAGCCCCCGACAGGGACCTTACGAGCAGTACTTC. Amino acid sequence: CASSPRQGPYEQYF. The variable domain in full, with the rest retrieved from reference TRBV7-2 and TRBJ2-7, is GAGVSQSPSNKVTEKGKDVELRCDPISGHTALYWYRQSLGQGLEFLIYFQGNSAPDKSGLPSDRFSAERTGGSVSTLTIQRTQQEDSAVYLCASSPRQGPYEQYFGPGTRLTVT.